This T cell receptor (beta chain) was found in a study of cytomegalovirus exposure and HLA in healthy donors. At the level of the study: From HLA-typed donors, an early data release held roughly 89 million unique TCRs.

General study results and limits: Most of the TCR beta V segments (in an earlier analysis) were productive either about 87% or about 30% of the time. Researchers left out some V segments, among them TRBV6-2 and TRBV6-3, as indistinguishable. Analyzed later, association rates of TCRs varied across HLA loci, with DRB1 most and HLA-C fewest.

The PCR was carried out with 60 Vbeta primers and 13 Jbeta primers. Some clones are missing from TCRdb's copy, which holds only in-frame ones; the method was immunoSEQ multiplex PCR. The sample carries over 100,000 clones, 77% recorded once. To note about this clone: Its specificity is unknown.

This CDR3 contains 14 residues. Germline lookup yields CDR1 SGHRS and CDR2 YFSETQ. The receptor's source is a male donor in good health and CMV-seropositive. Sample: PBMCs. The chain recombines TRBV5-1 with TRBJ1-4; 7 bases match TRBD1. The CDR3 DNA reads TGCGCAGGCGGCATACAGGGGCGAGGTGAAAAACTGTTTTTT. As protein: CAGGIQGRGEKLFF.